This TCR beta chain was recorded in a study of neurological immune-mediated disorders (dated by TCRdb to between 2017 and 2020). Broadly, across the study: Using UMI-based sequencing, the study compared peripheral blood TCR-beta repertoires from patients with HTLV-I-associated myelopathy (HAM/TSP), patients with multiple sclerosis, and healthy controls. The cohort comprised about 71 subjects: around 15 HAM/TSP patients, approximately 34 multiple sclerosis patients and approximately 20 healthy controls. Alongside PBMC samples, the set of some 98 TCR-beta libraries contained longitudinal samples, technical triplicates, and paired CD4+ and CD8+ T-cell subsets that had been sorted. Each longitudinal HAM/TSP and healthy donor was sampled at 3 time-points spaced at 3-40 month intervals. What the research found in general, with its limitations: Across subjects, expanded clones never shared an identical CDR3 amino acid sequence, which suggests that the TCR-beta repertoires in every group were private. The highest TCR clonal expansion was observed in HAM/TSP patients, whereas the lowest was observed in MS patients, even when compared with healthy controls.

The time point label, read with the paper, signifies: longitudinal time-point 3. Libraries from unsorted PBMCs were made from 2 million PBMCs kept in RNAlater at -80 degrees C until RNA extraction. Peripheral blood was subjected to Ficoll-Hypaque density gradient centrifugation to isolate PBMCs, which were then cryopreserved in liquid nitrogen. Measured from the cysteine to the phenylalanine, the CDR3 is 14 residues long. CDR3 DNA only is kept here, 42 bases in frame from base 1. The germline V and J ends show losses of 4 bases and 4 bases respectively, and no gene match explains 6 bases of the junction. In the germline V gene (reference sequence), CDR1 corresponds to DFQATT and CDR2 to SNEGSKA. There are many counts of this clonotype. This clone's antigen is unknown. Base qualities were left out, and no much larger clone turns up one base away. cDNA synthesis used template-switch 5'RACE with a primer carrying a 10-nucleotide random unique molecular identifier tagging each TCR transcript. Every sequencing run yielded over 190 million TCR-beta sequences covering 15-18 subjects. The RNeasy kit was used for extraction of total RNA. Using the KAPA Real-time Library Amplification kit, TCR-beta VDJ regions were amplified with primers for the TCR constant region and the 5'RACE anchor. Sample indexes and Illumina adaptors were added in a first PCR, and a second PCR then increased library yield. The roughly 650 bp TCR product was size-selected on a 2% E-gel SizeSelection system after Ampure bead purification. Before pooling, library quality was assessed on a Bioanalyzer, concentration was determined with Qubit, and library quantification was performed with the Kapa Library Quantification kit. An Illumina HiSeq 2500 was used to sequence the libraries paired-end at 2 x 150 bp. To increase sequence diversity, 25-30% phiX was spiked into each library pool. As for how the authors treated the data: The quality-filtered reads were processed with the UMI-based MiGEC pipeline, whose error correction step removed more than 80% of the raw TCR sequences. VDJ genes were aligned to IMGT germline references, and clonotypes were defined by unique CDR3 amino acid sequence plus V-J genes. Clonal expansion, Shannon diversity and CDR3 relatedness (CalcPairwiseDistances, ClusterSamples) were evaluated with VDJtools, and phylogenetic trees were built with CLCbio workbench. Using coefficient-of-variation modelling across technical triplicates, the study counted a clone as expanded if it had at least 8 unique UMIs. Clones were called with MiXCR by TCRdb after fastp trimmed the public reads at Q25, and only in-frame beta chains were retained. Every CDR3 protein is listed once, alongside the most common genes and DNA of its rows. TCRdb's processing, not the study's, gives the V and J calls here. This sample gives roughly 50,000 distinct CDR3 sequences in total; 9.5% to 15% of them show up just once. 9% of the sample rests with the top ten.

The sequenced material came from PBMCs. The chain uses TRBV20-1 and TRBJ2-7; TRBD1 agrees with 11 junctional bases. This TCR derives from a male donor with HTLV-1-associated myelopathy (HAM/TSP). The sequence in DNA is TGCAGTGCTATTGATGGGACAGGGGGTTACGAGCAGTACTTC. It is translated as CSAIDGTGGYEQYF.